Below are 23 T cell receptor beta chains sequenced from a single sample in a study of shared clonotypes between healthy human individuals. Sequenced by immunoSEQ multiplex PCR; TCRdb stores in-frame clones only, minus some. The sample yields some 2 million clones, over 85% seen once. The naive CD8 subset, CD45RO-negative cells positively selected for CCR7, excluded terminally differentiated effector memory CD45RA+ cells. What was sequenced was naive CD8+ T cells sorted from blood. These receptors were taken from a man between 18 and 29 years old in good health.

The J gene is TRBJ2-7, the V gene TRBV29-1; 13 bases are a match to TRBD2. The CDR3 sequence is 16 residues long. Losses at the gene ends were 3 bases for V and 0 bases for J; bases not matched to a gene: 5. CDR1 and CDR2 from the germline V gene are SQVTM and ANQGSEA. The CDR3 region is CSVDGGLAGSSYEQYF. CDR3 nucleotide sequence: TGCAGCGTTGATGGGGGACTAGCGGGGAGCTCCTACGAGCAGTACTTC.

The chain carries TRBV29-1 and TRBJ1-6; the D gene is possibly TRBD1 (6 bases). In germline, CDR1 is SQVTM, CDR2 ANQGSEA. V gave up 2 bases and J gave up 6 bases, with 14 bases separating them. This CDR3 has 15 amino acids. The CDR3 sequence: CSVETRQARNSPLHF. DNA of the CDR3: TGCAGCGTTGAAACGAGACAGGCCCGTAATTCACCCCTCCACTTT. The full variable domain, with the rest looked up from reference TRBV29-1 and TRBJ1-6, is SAVISQKPSRDICQRGTSLTIQCQVDSQVTMMFWYRQQPGQSLTLIATANQGSEATYESGFVIDKFPISRPNLTFSTLTVSNMSPEDSSIYLCSVETRQARNSPLHFGNGTRLTVT.

DNA of the CDR3: TGTGCCAGCAGCTTATATACAGGGGAGGGTATGAACACTGAAGCTTTCTTT. It codes for CASSLYTGEGMNTEAFF. The gene calls are TRBV7-9 and TRBJ1-1; 7 nucleotides line up with TRBD1. The length of the CDR3 is 17 residues. V was clipped by 2 bases and J by 0 bases; unmatched bases: 9. CDR1 is SEHNR, CDR2 FQNEAQ, per germline (reference sequence).

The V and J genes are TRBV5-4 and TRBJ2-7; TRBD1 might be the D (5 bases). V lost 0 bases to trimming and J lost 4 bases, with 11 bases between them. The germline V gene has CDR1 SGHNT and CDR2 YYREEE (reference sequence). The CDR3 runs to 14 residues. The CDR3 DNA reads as TGTGCCAGCAGCTTGGCCGAGACAGTTTACGAGCAGTACTTC. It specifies CASSLAETVYEQYF.

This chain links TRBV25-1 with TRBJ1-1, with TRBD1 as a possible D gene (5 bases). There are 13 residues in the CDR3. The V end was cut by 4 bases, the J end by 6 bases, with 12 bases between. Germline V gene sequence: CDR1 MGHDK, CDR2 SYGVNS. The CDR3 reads CASSAAGSAEAFF. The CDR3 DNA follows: TGTGCCAGCAGTGCCGCAGGGAGTGCTGAAGCTTTCTTT. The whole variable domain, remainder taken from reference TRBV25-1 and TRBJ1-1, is EADIYQTPRYLVIGTGKKITLECSQTMGHDKMYWYQQDPGMELHLIHYSYGVNSTEKGDLSSESTVSRIRTEHFPLTLESARPSHTSQYLCASSAAGSAEAFFGQGTRLTVV.

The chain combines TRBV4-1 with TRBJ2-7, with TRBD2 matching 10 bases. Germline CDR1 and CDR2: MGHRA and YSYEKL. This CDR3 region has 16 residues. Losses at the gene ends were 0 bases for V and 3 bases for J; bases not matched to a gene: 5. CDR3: CASSQEEAGGLYEQYF. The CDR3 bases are TGCGCCAGCAGCCAAGAGGAAGCGGGAGGGCTCTACGAGCAGTACTTC.

CDR3: CASSPLTGGHEQFF. In DNA, the CDR3 is TGTGCCAGCTCGCCCTTAACGGGGGGGCATGAGCAGTTCTTC. J is TRBJ2-1 and V is TRBV7-6, with 8 bases aligning to TRBD2. The germline CDR1 and CDR2 sequences are SGHVS and FNYEAQ. J lost 8 bases, V lost 8 bases, and 11 bases had no gene match. This CDR3 is built from 14 residues. The complete variable domain, with remaining parts taken from reference TRBV7-6 and TRBJ2-1, reads GAGVSQSPRYKVTKRGQDVALRCDPISGHVSLYWYRQALGQGPEFLTYFNYEAQQDKSGLPNDRFSAERPEGSISTLTIQRTEQRDSAMYRCASSPLTGGHEQFFGPGTRLTVL.

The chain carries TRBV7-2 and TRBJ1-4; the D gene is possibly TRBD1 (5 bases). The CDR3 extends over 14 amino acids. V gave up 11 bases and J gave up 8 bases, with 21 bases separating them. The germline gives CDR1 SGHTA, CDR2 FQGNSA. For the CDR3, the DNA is TGTGCCCTAACTAGGGGCCGGGAAGAAGAAAAACTGTTTTTT. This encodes CALTRGREEEKLFF.

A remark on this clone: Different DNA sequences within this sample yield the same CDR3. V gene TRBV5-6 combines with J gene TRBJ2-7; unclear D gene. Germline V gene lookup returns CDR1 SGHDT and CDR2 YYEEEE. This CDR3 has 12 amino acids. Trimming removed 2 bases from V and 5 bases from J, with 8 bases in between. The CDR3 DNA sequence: TGTGCCAGCAGCTTTGGCCCTGACGAGCAGTACTTC. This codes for CASSFGPDEQYF. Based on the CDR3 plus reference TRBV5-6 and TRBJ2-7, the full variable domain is DAGVTQSPTHLIKTRGQQVTLRCSPKSGHDTVSWYQQALGQGPQFIFQYYEEEERQRGNFPDRFSGHQFPNYSSELNVNALLLGDSALYLCASSFGPDEQYFGPGTRLTVT.

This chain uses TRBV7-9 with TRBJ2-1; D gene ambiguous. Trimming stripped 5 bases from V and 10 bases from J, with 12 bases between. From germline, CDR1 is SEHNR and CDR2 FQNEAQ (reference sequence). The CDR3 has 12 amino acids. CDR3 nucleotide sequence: TGTGCCAGCAGCCCGGATAGCCCGGAGCAGTTCTTC. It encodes CASSPDSPEQFF. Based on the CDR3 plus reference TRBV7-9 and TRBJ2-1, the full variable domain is DTGVSQNPRHKITKRGQNVTFRCDPISEHNRLYWYRQTLGQGPEFLTYFQNEAQLEKSRLLSDRFSAERPKGSFSTLEIQRTEQGDSAMYLCASSPDSPEQFFGPGTRLTVL.

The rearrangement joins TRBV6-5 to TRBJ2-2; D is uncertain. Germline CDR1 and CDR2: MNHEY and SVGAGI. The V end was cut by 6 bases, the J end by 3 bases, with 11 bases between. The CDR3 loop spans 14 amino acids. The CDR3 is CASSVMADTGELFF. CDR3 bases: TGTGCCAGCAGCGTAATGGCGGACACCGGGGAGCTGTTTTTT.

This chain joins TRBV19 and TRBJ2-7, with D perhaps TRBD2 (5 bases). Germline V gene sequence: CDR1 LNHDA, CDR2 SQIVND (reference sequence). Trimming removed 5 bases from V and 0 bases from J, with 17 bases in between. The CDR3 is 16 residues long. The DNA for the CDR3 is TGTGCCAGTAGTGAGGAATCCACGGGATACTCCTACGAGCAGTACTTC. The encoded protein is CASSEESTGYSYEQYF.

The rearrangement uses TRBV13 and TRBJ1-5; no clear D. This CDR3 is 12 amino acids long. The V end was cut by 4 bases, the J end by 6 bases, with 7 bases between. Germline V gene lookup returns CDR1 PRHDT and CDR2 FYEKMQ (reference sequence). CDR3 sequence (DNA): TGTGCCAGCAGCTCGACCGGTCAGCCCCAGCATTTT. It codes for CASSSTGQPQHF.

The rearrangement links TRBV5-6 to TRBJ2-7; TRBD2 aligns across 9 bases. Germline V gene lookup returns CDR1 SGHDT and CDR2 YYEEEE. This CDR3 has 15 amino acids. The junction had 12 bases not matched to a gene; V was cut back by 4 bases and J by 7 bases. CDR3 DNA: TGTGCCAGCAGCGGCTTAGCGGGGGAACCCTTGGAGCAGTACTTC. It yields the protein CASSGLAGEPLEQYF.

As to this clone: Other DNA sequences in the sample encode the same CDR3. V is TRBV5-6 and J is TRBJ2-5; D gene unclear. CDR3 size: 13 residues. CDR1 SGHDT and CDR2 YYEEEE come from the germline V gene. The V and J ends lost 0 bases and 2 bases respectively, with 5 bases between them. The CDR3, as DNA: TGTGCCAGCAGCTTGGAACTGCAAGAGACCCAGTACTTC. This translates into CASSLELQETQYF.

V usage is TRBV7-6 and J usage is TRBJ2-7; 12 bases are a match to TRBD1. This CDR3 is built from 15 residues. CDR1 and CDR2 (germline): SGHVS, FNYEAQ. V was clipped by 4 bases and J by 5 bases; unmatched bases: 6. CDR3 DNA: TGTGCCAGCAGCTCGTGGGACAGGGGGCAGAACGAGCAGTACTTC. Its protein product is CASSSWDRGQNEQYF.

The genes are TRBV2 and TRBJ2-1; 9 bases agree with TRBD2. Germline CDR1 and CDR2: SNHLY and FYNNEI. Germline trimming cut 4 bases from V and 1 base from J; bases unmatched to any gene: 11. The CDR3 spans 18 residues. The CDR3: CASSGGGENRKSYNEQFF. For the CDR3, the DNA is TGTGCCAGCAGTGGCGGGGGGGAGAATAGGAAGTCCTACAATGAGCAGTTCTTC.

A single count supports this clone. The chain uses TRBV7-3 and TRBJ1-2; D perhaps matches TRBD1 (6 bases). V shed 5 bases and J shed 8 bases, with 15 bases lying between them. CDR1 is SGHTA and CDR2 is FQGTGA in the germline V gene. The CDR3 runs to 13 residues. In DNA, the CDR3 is TGTGCCAGCAGCGCCCACAGGGTTGGAGGCTACACCTTC. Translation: CASSAHRVGGYTF.

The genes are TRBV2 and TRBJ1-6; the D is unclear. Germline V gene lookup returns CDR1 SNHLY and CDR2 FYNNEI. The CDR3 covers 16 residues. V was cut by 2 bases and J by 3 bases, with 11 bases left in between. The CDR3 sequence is CASSEKDPSYNSPLHF. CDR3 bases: TGTGCCAGCAGTGAAAAGGACCCCAGCTATAATTCACCCCTCCACTTT.

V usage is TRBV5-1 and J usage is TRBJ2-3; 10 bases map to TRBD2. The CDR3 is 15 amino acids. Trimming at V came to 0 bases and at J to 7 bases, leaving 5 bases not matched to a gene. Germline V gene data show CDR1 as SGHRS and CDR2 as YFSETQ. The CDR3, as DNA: TGCGCCAGCAGCTTGGCACTAGCGGGGAATTATACGCAGTATTTT. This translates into CASSLALAGNYTQYF.

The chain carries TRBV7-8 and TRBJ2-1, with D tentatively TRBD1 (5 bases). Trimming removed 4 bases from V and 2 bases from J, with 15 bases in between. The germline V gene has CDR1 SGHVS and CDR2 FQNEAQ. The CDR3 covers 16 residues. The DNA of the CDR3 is TGTGCCAGCAGCTCCAACTCCCCAGGGACCTACAATGAGCAGTTCTTC. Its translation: CASSSNSPGTYNEQFF.

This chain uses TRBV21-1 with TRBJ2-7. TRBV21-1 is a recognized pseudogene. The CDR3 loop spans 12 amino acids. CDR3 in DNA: TGTGCCAGCAGCAAAGTTGGCTACGAGCAGTACTTC. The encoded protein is CASSKVGYEQYF.

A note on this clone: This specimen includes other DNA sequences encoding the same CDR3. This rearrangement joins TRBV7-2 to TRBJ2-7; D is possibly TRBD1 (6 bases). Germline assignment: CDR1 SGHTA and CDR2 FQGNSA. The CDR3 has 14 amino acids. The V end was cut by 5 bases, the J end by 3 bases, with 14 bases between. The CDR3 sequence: CASSLYTGSYEQYF. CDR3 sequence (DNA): TGTGCCAGCAGCCTCTATACAGGGAGCTACGAGCAGTACTTC.